This paragraph covers one T cell receptor beta chain sequence. Its target is not known. These data are taken from a study of a mutant IDH1 vaccine in newly diagnosed glioma. Study-wide background: Among treated patients, around 60% were male and around 38% female, and mean age was approximately 40 years. Weeks 35 and 47 hosted visits V12 and V13, respectively.

Here immunoSEQ multiplex PCR was the method, and the copy in TCRdb shows in-frame clones only, minus some. The table has about 42,000 clones, around 83% seen once. The CDR3 has 15 amino acids. Deletions cut 6 bases from V and 7 bases from J, with 22 bases between. Germline loops: CDR1 GTSNPN, CDR2 SVGIG (reference sequence). Sample time point: week 35, safety follow-up. Mutant IDH1 20-mer peptide, at 300 ug, made up each vaccine dose, with topical imiquimod. The sequence was obtained from a woman aged 45-59 years with glioma. The V gene is TRBV30, the J gene TRBJ2-1; D possibly matches TRBD1 or TRBD2 (7 bases each). The sequencing used PBMCs, collected from a glioma patient whose treatment included an IDH1 peptide vaccine. The CDR3 coding sequence is TGTGCCTGCCAGGGGGGGGACAATAGGGGAAATGAGCAGTTCTTC. Its protein product is CACQGGDNRGNEQFF.